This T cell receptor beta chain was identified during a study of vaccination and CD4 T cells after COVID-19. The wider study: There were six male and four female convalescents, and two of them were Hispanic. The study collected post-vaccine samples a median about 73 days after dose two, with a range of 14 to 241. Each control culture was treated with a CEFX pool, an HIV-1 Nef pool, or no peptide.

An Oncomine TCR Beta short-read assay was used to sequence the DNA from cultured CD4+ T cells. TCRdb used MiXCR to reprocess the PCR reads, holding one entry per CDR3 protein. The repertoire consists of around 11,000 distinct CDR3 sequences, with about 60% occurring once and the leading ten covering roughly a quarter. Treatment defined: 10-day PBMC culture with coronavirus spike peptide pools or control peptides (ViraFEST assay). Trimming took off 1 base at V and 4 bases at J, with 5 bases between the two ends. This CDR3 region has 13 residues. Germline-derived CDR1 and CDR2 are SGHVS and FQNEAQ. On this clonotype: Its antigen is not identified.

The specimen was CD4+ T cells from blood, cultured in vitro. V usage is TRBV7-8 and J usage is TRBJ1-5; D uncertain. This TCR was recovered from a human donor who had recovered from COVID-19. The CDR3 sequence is CASSLVWNQPQHF. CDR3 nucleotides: TGTGCCAGCAGCTTAGTATGGAATCAGCCCCAGCATTTT.